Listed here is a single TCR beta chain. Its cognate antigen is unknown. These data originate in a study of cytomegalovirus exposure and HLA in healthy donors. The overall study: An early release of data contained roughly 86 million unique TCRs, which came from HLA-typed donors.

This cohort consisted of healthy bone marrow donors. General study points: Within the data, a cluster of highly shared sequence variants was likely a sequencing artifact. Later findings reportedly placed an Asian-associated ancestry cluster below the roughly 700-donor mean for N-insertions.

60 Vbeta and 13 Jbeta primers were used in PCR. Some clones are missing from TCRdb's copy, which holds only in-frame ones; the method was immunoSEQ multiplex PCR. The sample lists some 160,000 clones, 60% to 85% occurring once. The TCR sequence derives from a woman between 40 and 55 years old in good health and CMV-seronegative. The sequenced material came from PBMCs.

The CDR3 DNA is TGTGCCAGCAGTCGAATGGGCAACGAAGAGACCCAGTACTTC. Protein sequence: CASSRMGNEETQYF. The chain has TRBV2 and TRBJ2-5, with D unclear. The V end lost 5 bases, the J end lost 3 bases, and 13 bases lay between the germline ends. Germline V lookup: CDR1 SNHLY, CDR2 FYNNEI. There are 14 residues in the CDR3.